This paragraph covers one T cell receptor beta chain sequence. These data originate in a study of T cell responses to AZD1222 COVID-19 vaccine. Sequencing used immunoSEQ multiplex PCR; TCRdb keeps in-frame clones, though not all of them. The sample includes around 4,400 clones, approximately 91% of them seen just once. CDR1 is LGHDT and CDR2 is YNNKEL in the germline V gene (reference sequence). The CDR3 consists of 15 residues. The trim removed 0 bases at V and 7 bases at J, leaving 8 bases unmatched. V usage is TRBV3-1 (or the pseudogene TRBV3-2) and J usage is TRBJ1-2; 7 positions agree with TRBD1. The sample here was peripheral blood, taken 28 days after the second AZD1222 dose. The TCR comes from an adult who received the AZD1222 COVID-19 vaccine. CDR3 DNA sequence: TGTGCCAGCAGCCAAGATAGGCGGAGGGGGCGTGGCTACACCTTC. Its translation is CASSQDRRRGRGYTF.